These T cell receptor beta chains were read from a single sample in a study of blood T cell repertoires in COVID-19. Assay used: immunoSEQ multiplex PCR; TCRdb lists only in-frame clones, some missing. The sample shows approximately 140,000 clones, approximately 88% of them seen only once. Material: peripheral blood. These receptor sequences come from a human donor in a cohort sampled during active COVID-19. Both conserved end residues are part of each CDR3. Fields, in order: J gene, V gene, clone size, D gene, CDR3 DNA, CDR3 protein. A D gene is named only where the DNA matches it firmly. Size is stated for part of the rows, as once, few or many counts, or as a class when the clone is expanded.

TRBJ2-7 | TRBV2 | NA | NA | TGTGCCAGCAGTGTTCCGGTAGCAGAAAACTACGAGCAGTACTTC | CASSVPVAENYEQYF
TRBJ2-7 | TRBV4-1 | NA | NA | TGCGCCAGCAGCCAAGAAAGGCCAGGCCCCTACGAGCAGTACTTC | CASSQERPGPYEQYF
TRBJ1-1 | TRBV6-5 | NA | NA | TGTGCCAGCAGTTATGGGGGGAGCGGGAACACTGAAGCTTTCTTT | CASSYGGSGNTEAFF
TRBJ2-3 | TRBV6-2/TRBV6-3 | NA | TRBD2 | TGTGCCAGCAGTTATCCCCTAGCGGGGGTTAGCGATACGCAGTATTTT | CASSYPLAGVSDTQYF
TRBJ2-7 | TRBV6-6 | NA | TRBD2 | TGTGCCAGCAGTTACCTTCGGGCTAGCGGGGGCTACGAGCAGTACTTC | CASSYLRASGGYEQYF
TRBJ1-4 | TRBV27 | NA | NA | TGTGCCAGCAGTTTAGGGGCAGCTTCTGAAAAACTGTTTTTT | CASSLGAASEKLFF
TRBJ2-5 | TRBV18 | NA | NA | TGTGCCAGCTCACCACAATCGGCAGGGGGGTACCAAGAGACCCAGTACTTC | CASSPQSAGGYQETQYF
TRBJ2-5 | TRBV2 | NA | TRBD1 | TGTGCCAGCAGCTGGGACAGGTACCAAGAGACCCAGTACTTC | CASSWDRYQETQYF
TRBJ2-1 | TRBV15 | few | TRBD2 | TGTGCCACCAGCAGAGATCTGTTGGGACTAGGCAATGAGCAGTTCTTC | CATSRDLLGLGNEQFF
TRBJ1-2 | TRBV6-5 | NA | NA | TGTGCCAGCAGTTACTCACTCCCCGCAGGAAACTATGGCTACACCTTC | CASSYSLPAGNYGYTF
TRBJ1-5 | TRBV6-6 | few | TRBD1 | TGTGCCAGCAGTCTTGGACAGGATCAGCCCCAGCATTTT | CASSLGQDQPQHF
TRBJ2-1 | TRBV9 | NA | TRBD2 | TGTGCCAGCAGCGGTAGCGGGGGCCAGATTAAGCAGTTCTTC | CASSGSGGQIKQFF
TRBJ1-1 | TRBV18 | NA | NA | TGTGCCAGCTCACCAAAATTTCTGGGGGCCCTGAACACTGAAGCTTTCTTT | CASSPKFLGALNTEAFF
TRBJ2-7 | TRBV5-6 | NA | TRBD1 | TGTGCCAGCAGCCCGGGGACAGGGGCTGGATTAGGGAAAAAGTACTTC | CASSPGTGAGLGKKYF
TRBJ2-5 | TRBV7-2 | NA | TRBD1 | TGTGCCAGCAGCTCCGCCCTGGGGGCGACAGGGGGAGAGACCCAGTACTTC | CASSSALGATGGETQYF
TRBJ2-4 | TRBV20-1 | NA | TRBD1 | TGCAGTGCTAGTTCCCTCACAGGGGCCGGGGCCAAAAACATTCAGTACTTC | CSASSLTGAGAKNIQYF
TRBJ1-5 | TRBV5-6 | NA | NA | TGTGCCAGCAGCTTGGCCCCCTCAGGGGATAGCAATCAGCCCCAGCATTTT | CASSLAPSGDSNQPQHF
TRBJ1-1 | TRBV6-5 | NA | NA | TGTGCCAGCATGATGGGACTGCAGAACACTGAAGCTTTCTTT | CASMMGLQNTEAFF
TRBJ1-2 | TRBV12-3/TRBV12-4 | NA | NA | TGTGCCAGCAGGGAACAGGGTGGTGGAGGCTACACCTTC | CASREQGGGGYTF
TRBJ2-5 | TRBV14 | once | NA | TGTGCCAGCAGCCAAGGGGCTGGGCCGGAGACCCAGTACTTC | CASSQGAGPETQYF
TRBJ2-5 | TRBV10-3 | few | NA | TGTGCCATCAGTGGGGCAGTCCAAGAGACCCAGTACTTC | CAISGAVQETQYF
TRBJ2-1 | TRBV5-1 | few | NA | TGCGCCAGCAGCTTGGGGTGGCACAATGAGCAGTTCTTC | CASSLGWHNEQFF
TRBJ2-3 | TRBV7-2 | NA | TRBD2 | TGTGCCAGCAGTTGGACTAGCGGAACAGATACGCAGTATTTT | CASSWTSGTDTQYF
TRBJ2-7 | TRBV18 | NA | TRBD2 | TGTGCCAGCTCACCGGGGGGACTAGCGGGGGCCTACGAGCAGTACTTC | CASSPGGLAGAYEQYF
TRBJ2-1 | TRBV3-1/TRBV3-2 | NA | NA | TGTGCCAGCAGCCTGCGACTTAAGACAGACAGTAGTGAGCAGTTCTTC | CASSLRLKTDSSEQFF
TRBJ2-7 | TRBV5-1 | NA | NA | TGCGCCAGCAGCTTACAGGGCTCCTACGAGCAGTACTTC | CASSLQGSYEQYF
TRBJ1-6 | TRBV19 | NA | NA | TGTGCCAGCGGGACAACTTATAATTCACCCCTCCACTTT | CASGTTYNSPLHF
TRBJ2-7 | TRBV5-4 | NA | NA | TGTGCCAGCAGCAAAGAGGGAGGAAGGGTTCACGAGCAGTACTTC | CASSKEGGRVHEQYF
TRBJ1-3 | TRBV5-4 | few | NA | TGTGCCAGCAGCCCTCGGGACTCTGGAAACACCATATATTTT | CASSPRDSGNTIYF
TRBJ1-6 | TRBV6-5 | NA | NA | TGTGCCAGCGGCCCCGGACTGATTAATTCACCCCTCCACTTT | CASGPGLINSPLHF
TRBJ1-2 | TRBV5-1 | NA | NA | TGCGCCAGCAGCTTGGGTCTGGCTCAGCGGGCGGGCTACACCTTC | CASSLGLAQRAGYTF
TRBJ1-2 | TRBV24-1 | once | NA | TGTGCCACATCGCCGGGAGGGACGAGCTACACCTTC | CATSPGGTSYTF
TRBJ1-2 | TRBV2 | NA | NA | TGTGCCAGCAGTGATCGGGGTGGCTACACCTTC | CASSDRGGYTF
TRBJ2-5 | TRBV7-6 | NA | TRBD2 | TGTGCCAGCAGCCCCACTAGCGGGGGGGCGAGGGAGACCCAGTACTTC | CASSPTSGGARETQYF
TRBJ2-3 | TRBV5-8 | NA | NA | TGTGCCAGCAGCTTGGGTAGCTCGGGCACAGATACGCAGTATTTT | CASSLGSSGTDTQYF
TRBJ2-4 | TRBV24-1 | NA | TRBD2 | TGTGCCACTTCTAGCGGGGGAAACATTCAGTACTTC | CATSSGGNIQYF
TRBJ1-2 | TRBV14 | NA | NA | TGTGCCAGCAGCCAAGATGGGGTAGGGGTCTATGGCTACACCTTC | CASSQDGVGVYGYTF
TRBJ1-1 | TRBV11-2 | NA | NA | TGTGCCAGCAGCTTAGGACGACAGACTGAAGCTTTCTTT | CASSLGRQTEAFF
TRBJ1-1 | TRBV7-2 | NA | TRBD1 | TGTGCCAGCGCAGGACAGGTCCGTAACACTGAAGCTTTCTTT | CASAGQVRNTEAFF
TRBJ2-5 | TRBV27 | NA | TRBD2 | TGTGCCAGCAGTCGACGGACTAGCGGGGGGGTGGAGACCCAGTACTTC | CASSRRTSGGVETQYF
TRBJ1-1 | TRBV15 | NA | TRBD1 | TGTGCCACTAGACAGGGAGGAGGCACTGAAGCTTTCTTT | CATRQGGGTEAFF
TRBJ1-3 | TRBV2 | NA | TRBD1 | TGTGCCAGCAGCGCAGGGGGCGCAAATGGAAACACCATATATTTT | CASSAGGANGNTIYF
TRBJ1-1 | TRBV6-5 | NA | NA | TGTGCCAGCAGTTACGAGGGGGGGTACACTGAAGCTTTCTTT | CASSYEGGYTEAFF
TRBJ2-2 | TRBV4-2 | NA | TRBD2 | TGTGCCAGCAGCCAAGATACAGCGGGGGCGAACACCGGGGAGCTGTTTTTT | CASSQDTAGANTGELFF
TRBJ2-7 | TRBV6-6 | NA | TRBD1 | TGTGCCAGCAGCTACCGGGACAGGGCCCCCTCGACGACAGGGGGCGGGTACGAGCAGTACTTC | CASSYRDRAPSTTGGGYEQYF
TRBJ1-4 | TRBV4-1 | few | NA | TGCGCCAGCAGCCAAGGGCAGGCTGAAAAACTGTTTTTT | CASSQGQAEKLFF
TRBJ2-7 | TRBV6-4 | NA | TRBD1 | TGTGCCAGCAGTGACTGGGGGGGACAGGGGGCTTACGAGCAGTACTTC | CASSDWGGQGAYEQYF
TRBJ2-7 | TRBV12-3/TRBV12-4 | NA | NA | TGTGCCAGCAGTCTACTAACAGGGTACGAGCAGTACTTC | CASSLLTGYEQYF
TRBJ2-1 | TRBV11-2 | NA | NA | TGTGCCAGCAGCTTAATTCTGGCTGACATAGATGAGCAGTTCTTC | CASSLILADIDEQFF
TRBJ2-7 | TRBV6-5 | NA | NA | TGTGCCAGCAGTTACTCCGACAGACTCGAGCAGTACTTC | CASSYSDRLEQYF
TRBJ2-7 | TRBV30 | NA | NA | TGTGCCTGGACAGGGTTTGACGAGCAGTACTTC | CAWTGFDEQYF
TRBJ2-7 | TRBV5-4 | NA | TRBD2 | TGTGCCAGCAGCACCGAGGGACTAGCGGGGGACGAGCAGTACTTC | CASSTEGLAGDEQYF
TRBJ2-7 | TRBV4-2 | NA | TRBD1 | TGTGCCAGCAGCCAAATAACAGGGGCGCGTGAGCAGTACTTC | CASSQITGAREQYF
TRBJ2-2 | TRBV7-8 | NA | TRBD1 | TGTGCCAGCAGCTTAGGCCAGGGGGCGGGCGGGGAGCTGTTTTTT | CASSLGQGAGGELFF